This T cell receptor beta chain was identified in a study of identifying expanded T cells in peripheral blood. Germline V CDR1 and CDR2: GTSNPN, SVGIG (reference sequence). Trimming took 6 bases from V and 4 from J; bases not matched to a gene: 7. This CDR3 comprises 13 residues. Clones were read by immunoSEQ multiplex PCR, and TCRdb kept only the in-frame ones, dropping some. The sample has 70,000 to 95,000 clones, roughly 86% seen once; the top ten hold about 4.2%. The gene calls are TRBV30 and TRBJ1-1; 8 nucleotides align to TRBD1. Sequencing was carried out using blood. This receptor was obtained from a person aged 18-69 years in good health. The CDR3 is CACDRGEGTEAFF. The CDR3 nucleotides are TGTGCCTGTGACAGGGGTGAGGGCACTGAAGCTTTCTTT.